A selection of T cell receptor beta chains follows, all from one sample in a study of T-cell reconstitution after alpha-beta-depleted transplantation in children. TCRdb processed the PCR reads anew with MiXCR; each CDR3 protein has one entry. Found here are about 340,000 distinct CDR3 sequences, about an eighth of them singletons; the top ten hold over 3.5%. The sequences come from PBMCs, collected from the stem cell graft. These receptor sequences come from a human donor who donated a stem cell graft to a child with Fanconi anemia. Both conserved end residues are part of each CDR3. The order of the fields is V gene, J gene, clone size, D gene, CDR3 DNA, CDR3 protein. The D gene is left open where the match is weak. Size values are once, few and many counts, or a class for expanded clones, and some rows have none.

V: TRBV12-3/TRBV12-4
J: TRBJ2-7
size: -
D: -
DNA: TGTGCCAGCAGTTCTTCCCCTGAGCAGTACTTC
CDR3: CASSSSPEQYF

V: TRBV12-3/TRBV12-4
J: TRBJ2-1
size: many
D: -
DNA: TGTGCCAGCAGTTTATTAGACTCCAACCTCAATGAGCAGTTCTTC
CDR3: CASSLLDSNLNEQFF

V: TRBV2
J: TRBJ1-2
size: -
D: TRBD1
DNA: TGTGCCAGTACCCGTCTAGGACAGGGTAGAGGCTACACCTTC
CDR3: CASTRLGQGRGYTF

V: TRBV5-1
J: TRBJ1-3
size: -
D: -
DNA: TGCGCCAGCACCCCGGGAAGCTCTGGAAACACCATATATTTT
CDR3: CASTPGSSGNTIYF

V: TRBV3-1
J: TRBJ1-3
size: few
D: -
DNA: TGTGCCAGCAGCCAAGATCTCAGCTCTGGAAACACCATATATTTT
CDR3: CASSQDLSSGNTIYF

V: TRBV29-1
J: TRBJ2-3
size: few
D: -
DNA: TGCAGCGTCACAGGGCACGTACAGGATACGCAGTATTTT
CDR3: CSVTGHVQDTQYF

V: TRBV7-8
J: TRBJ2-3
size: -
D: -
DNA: TGTGCCAGCTCCGAACAGGCAGGGAGTACGCAGTATTTT
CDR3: CASSEQAGSTQYF

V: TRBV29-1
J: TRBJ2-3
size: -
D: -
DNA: TGCAGCGTTGAACCGAGCCCTGGATTCGCAGATACGCAGTATTTT
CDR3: CSVEPSPGFADTQYF

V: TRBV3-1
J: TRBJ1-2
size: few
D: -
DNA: TGTGCCAGCAGCGAGTTGGAGGGGATTGGTGGCTACACCTTC
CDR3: CASSELEGIGGYTF

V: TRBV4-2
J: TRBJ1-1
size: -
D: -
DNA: TGTGCCAGCAGCCAAGACTGGAGGGTCCCAGCTTTCTTT
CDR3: CASSQDWRVPAFF

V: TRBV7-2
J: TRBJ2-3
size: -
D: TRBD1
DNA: TGTGCCAGCAGCTTAGCCGACAGGGAAACAGATACGCAGTATTTT
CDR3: CASSLADRETDTQYF

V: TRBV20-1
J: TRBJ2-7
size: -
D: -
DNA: TGCAGTGCCGCCGGACAGCAGGGCCACGAGCAGTACTTC
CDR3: CSAAGQQGHEQYF

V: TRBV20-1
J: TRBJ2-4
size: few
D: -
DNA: TGCAGTGCTCCGCGAGGGGGGGATCTAGCCAAAAACATTCAGTACTTC
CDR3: CSAPRGGDLAKNIQYF

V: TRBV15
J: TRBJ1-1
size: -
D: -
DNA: TGTGCCACCAGCAGAGATCGATACGTGAACACTGAAGCTTTCTTT
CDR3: CATSRDRYVNTEAFF

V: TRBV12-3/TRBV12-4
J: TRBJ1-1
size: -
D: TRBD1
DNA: TGTGCCAGCAGCTACAGGGGGAGCACTGAAGCTTTCTTT
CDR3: CASSYRGSTEAFF

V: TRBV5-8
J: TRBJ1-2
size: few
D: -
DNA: TGTGCCAGCAGCTTGGGGGGGCAGGACGCCTATGGCTACACCTTC
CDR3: CASSLGGQDAYGYTF

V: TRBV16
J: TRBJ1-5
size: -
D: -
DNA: TGTGCCAGCAGTCAGGAGAGCAATCAGCCCCAGCATTTT
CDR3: CASSQESNQPQHF

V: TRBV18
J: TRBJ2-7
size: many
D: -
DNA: TGTGCCAGCAACAACGGCTACGGCGAGCAGTACTTC
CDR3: CASNNGYGEQYF

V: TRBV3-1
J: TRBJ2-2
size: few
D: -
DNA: TGTGCCAGCAGCCCTTGGACCGGCATGACCGGGGAGCTGTTTTTT
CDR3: CASSPWTGMTGELFF

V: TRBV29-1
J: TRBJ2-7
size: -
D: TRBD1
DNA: TGCAGCGTTGATCAGGGGACAGGGGCCTACGAGCAGTACTTC
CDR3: CSVDQGTGAYEQYF

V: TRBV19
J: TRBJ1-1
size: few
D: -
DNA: TGTGCCAGTAGTATCCGGTTTACGGTAGGGGCAAGCATGAACACTGAAGCTTTCTTT
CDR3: CASSIRFTVGASMNTEAFF

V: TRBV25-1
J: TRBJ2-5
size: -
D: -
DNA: TGTGCCAGCAGGCAGGATGGTGAGACCCAGTACTTC
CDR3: CASRQDGETQYF

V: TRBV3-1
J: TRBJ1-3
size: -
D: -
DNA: TGTGCCAGCAGCCAAGACCTTTTCTCTGGAAACACCATATATTTT
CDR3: CASSQDLFSGNTIYF

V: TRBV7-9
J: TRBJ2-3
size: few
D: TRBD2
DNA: TGTGCCAGCAGCCCCGGGACTAGCGGACTGAGCACAGATACGCAGTATTTT
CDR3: CASSPGTSGLSTDTQYF

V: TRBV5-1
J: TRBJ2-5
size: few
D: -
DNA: TGCGCCAGCAGCTTGGGAGGACGGAAAAAAGAGACCCAGTACTTC
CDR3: CASSLGGRKKETQYF